The table lists the clone carrying this TCR beta chain with a few counts. Antigen specificity is unknown. This sample was taken from a study of shared clonotypes between healthy human individuals. In the naive CD8 group, cells lacked CD45RO and were positively selected for CCR7, so terminally differentiated effector memory CD45RA+ cells were left out. Overall study results and limits: Non-shared clonotypes showed lower generation probabilities than clonotypes common to all four donors. As a rule, naive subsets had a larger estimated richness than memory subsets.

Original analysis: As immunoSEQ supplied junction-only sequences (without quality scores), filtering differed. Clones were read by immunoSEQ multiplex PCR, and TCRdb kept only the in-frame ones, dropping some. V, J and clone size are taken as reported in that table, and D and trimming were inferred from the DNA itself. This sample yields millions of clones, of which approximately 94% are seen a single time; around 1.1% belongs to the top ten. The sample taken for sequencing was naive CD8+ T cells sorted from blood. The clonotype was recovered from a man between 18 and 35 years old in good health.

Here the CDR3 DNA reads TGCGCCAGCAGCCAAGACTCTGGGGCCAACGTCCTGACTTTC. Protein product: CASSQDSGANVLTF. The chain couples TRBV4-1 to TRBJ2-6; D gene ambiguous. CDR3 length: 14 residues. Germline loops: CDR1 MGHRA, CDR2 YSYEKL. V lost 0 bases to trimming and J lost 0 bases, with 0 bases between them.